One T cell receptor beta chain is described in this entry. Its antigen is currently not known. No much larger clonotype is one base removed from it; base qualities were not supplied. The immunoSEQ Assay, a bias-controlled multiplex PCR, was used to amplify TCRbeta CDR3 regions from genomic DNA. The original pipeline was this. The number of nucleated cells in each sample was estimated by amplification of reference gene primers within the assay. To quantify the absolute abundance of each unique TCRbeta CDR3 rearrangement, sequence reads were collapsed and filtered. Productive Simpson clonality was computed per sample as the square root of Simpson's diversity index over productive rearrangements. The table comes from immuneACCESS by way of TCRdb, which keeps in-frame sequences with V and J called. Part of the clones is missing from these tables; in studies checked, under half for an unresolved V gene and the rest for unknown reasons. That table gives V, J and clone size, and the DNA gave D and trimming. Present in this sample are about 42,000 clones, roughly 80% of which were seen just once. The ten largest clones add up to over 25% of the sample.

These data originate in a study of blood T cell repertoires in COVID-19 (dated by TCRdb to about 2020). About the full investigation: The collaborator samples originated in the United States, Italy and Spain and spanned the acute and convalescent phases of COVID-19. The prospective study material was composed of cDNA or gDNA derived from T cells, B-cell-depleted T cells, or PBMCs. The dataset comprised deeply sampled blood TCRbeta repertoires from subjects exposed to, actively infected with, or recovered from COVID-19. A freely available public database, intended as a resource for researchers studying the immune response to SARS-CoV-2, is where the repertoires were released. The samples were drawn from the first 160 participants of the ongoing ImmuneRACE study and from under 1,500 subjects provided by 6 global collaborators. Nearly every sample came with metadata listing a de-identified subject ID, COVID-19 status, age in years and sex. Where available, HLA class I and class II types were taken from metadata supplied by the sample provider and were not determined by assay-based typing. Overall results and qualifications from the work: The amount of clinical and demographic metadata varied by source and participant and was provided uncurated.

The CDR3 numbers 14 residues from cysteine through phenylalanine. Only CDR3 DNA remains: 42 bases, in frame from the first base. V and J are trimmed by 5 bases and 6 bases, and the gene matches miss 4 bases of the junction. The germline V gene gives CDR1 as SGHVS and CDR2 as FQNEAQ. The collaborating institutions used their own protocols to collect whole blood in K2EDTA tubes. For TCRbeta analysis, collaborators shipped samples as frozen whole blood, isolated PBMCs, or DNA extracted from either of those sample types. This receptor was taken from a woman in her 70s with acute or convalescent COVID-19. The chain uses TRBV7-8 and TRBJ1-6; 7 bases in between match TRBD1. Specimen: peripheral blood. The CDR3 region reads CASSKTGFNSPLHF. The DNA reads as follows: TGTGCCAGCAGCAAGACAGGGTTTAATTCACCCCTCCACTTT.